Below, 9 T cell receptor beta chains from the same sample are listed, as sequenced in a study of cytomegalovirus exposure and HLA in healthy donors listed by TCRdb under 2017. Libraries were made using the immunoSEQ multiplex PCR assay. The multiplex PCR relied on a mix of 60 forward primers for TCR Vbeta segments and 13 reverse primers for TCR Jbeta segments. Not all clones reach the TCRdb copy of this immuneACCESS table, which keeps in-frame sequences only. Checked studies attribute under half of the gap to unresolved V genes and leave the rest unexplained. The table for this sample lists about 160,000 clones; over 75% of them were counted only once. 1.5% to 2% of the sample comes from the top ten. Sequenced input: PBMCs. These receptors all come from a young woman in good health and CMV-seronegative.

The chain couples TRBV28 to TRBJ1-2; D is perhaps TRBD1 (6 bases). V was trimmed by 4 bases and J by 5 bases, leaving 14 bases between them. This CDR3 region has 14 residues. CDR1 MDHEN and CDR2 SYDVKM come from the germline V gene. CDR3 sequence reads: CASSSTGPPYGYTF. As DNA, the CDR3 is TGTGCCAGCAGTTCCACAGGGCCGCCTTATGGCTACACCTTC.

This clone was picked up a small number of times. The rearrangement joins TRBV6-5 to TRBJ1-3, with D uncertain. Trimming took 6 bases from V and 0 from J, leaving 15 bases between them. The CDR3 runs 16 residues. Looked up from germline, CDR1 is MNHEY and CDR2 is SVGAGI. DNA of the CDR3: TGTGCCAGCAGATACCTGTCAGGAAGCTCTGGAAACACCATATATTTT. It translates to CASRYLSGSSGNTIYF.

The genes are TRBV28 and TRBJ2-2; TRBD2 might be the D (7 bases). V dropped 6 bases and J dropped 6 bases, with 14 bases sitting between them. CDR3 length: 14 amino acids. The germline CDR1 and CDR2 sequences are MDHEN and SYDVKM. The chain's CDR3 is CASSPAGAPGELFF. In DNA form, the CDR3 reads TGTGCCAGCAGCCCCGCGGGGGCGCCCGGGGAGCTGTTTTTT.

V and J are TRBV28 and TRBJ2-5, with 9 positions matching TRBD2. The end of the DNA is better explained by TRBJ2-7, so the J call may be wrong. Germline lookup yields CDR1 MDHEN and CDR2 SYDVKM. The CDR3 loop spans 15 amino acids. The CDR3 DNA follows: TGTGCCAGCAGCCCCGGACTAGCGAGAGCCTACGAGCAGTACTTC. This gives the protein CASSPGLARAYEQYF.

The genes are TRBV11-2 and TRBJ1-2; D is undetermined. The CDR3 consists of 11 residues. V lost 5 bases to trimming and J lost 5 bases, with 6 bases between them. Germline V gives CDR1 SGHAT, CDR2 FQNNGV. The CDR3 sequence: CASSQSYGYTF. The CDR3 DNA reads TGTGCCAGCAGCCAATCATATGGCTACACCTTC.

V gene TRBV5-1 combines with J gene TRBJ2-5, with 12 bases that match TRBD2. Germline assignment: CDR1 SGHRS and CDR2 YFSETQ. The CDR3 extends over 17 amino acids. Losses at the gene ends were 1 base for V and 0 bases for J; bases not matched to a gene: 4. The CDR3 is CASSLSLAGGNQETQYF. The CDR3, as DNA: TGCGCCAGCAGCTTGTCTCTAGCGGGGGGGAACCAAGAGACCCAGTACTTC.

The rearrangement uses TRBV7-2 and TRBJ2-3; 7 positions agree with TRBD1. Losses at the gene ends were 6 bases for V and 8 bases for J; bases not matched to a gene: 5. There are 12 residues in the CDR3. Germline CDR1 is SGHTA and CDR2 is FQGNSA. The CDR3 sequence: CASSYGQATQYF. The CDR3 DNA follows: TGTGCCAGCAGTTACGGACAGGCTACGCAGTATTTT.

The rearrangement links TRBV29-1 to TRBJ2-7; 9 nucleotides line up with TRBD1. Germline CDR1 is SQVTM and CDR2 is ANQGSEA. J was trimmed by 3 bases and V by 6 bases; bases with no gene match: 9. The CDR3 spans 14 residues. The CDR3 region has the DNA TGCAGCGTAACTACCGGGACAGGGTTCTACGAGCAGTACTTC. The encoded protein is CSVTTGTGFYEQYF.

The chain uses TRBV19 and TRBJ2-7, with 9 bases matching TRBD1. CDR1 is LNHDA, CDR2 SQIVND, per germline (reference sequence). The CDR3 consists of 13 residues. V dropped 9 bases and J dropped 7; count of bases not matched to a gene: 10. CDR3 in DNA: TGTGCCAGCTCTGGGACAGGGTTCGGGGAGCAGTACTTC. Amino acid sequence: CASSGTGFGEQYF.